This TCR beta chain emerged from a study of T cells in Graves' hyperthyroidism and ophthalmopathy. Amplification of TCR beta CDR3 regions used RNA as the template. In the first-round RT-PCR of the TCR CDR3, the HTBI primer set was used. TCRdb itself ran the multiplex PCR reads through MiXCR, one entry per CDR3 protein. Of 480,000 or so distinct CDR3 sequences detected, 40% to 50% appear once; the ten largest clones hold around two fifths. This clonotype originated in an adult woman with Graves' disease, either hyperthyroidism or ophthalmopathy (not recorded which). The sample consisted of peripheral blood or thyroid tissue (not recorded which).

The CDR3 region has the DNA TGCGCCAGCAGCACGGGGACTAGCGGGAGCGAGCAGTACTTC. Translating gives CASSTGTSGSEQYF. The chain employs TRBV5-1 and TRBJ2-7, with TRBD2 matching 14 bases. The J segment lost 6 bases and the V segment lost 4 bases, leaving 3 bases of the junction unmatched. Germline CDR1 and CDR2: SGHRS and YFSETQ. CDR3 length: 14 amino acids.